Listed here are 26 T cell receptor beta chains from one sample, sequenced in a study of T cells in Graves' hyperthyroidism and ophthalmopathy. RNA transcripts were the template for amplifying TCR beta CDR3 regions. During a first-round RT-PCR of the TCR CDR3, the HTBI primer set was used. In TCRdb, the multiplex PCR reads were re-called with MiXCR into one record per CDR3 protein. Of over 700,000 distinct CDR3 sequences listed, roughly a third are singletons. The sequencing sample was made of blood. The receptors here all came from a woman in her thirties or forties with Graves' hyperthyroidism.

This clonotype has more than one count but fewer than ten. This chain joins TRBV3-1 and TRBJ2-7; D tentatively reads TRBD1 or TRBD2 (5 bases each). The CDR3 length is 12 residues. The germline V gene encodes CDR1 LGHDT and CDR2 YNNKEL (reference sequence). V lost 1 base to trimming and J lost 7 bases, with 8 bases between them. The CDR3 DNA sequence: TGTGCCAGCAGCCAAGGGGGGTGGGAGCAGTACTTC. Amino acid sequence: CASSQGGWEQYF.

Worth noting for this clonotype: A much larger clonotype is one base distant, so this may be a read error. The chain couples TRBV7-2 to TRBJ1-2, with 11 bases fitting TRBD1. Per the germline V gene, CDR1 is SGHTA and CDR2 is FQGNSA. The CDR3 length is 14 residues. The CDR3, as DNA: TGTGCCGGCAGCTCCGGGACAGGGGGTCTTGGCTACACCTTC. Translating it yields CAGSSGTGGLGYTF.

The sample holds many counts of this clonotype. The chain has TRBV11-2 and TRBJ2-7, with 9 bases lining up with TRBD2. Germline CDR1 and CDR2: SGHAT and FQNNGV. Unmatched junction bases numbered 7, after V lost 6 bases and J lost 4 bases. The CDR3 is made up of 14 amino acids. The CDR3 bases are TGTGCCAGCAGGACCGTAGCGGGGGTTTACGAGCAGTACTTC. It codes for CASRTVAGVYEQYF.

This clonotype was counted ten times or more. The gene calls are TRBV20-1 and TRBJ2-7; TRBD1 or TRBD2 may be the D gene (5 bases each). The ends were cut back, 0 bases at V and 2 bases at J, with 11 bases in the middle. Germline-derived CDR1 and CDR2 are DFQATT and SNEGSKA (reference sequence). This CDR3 comprises 14 residues. This CDR3 reads CSARDRRDAYEQYF. Here the CDR3 DNA reads TGCAGTGCTAGAGATCGCAGGGACGCCTACGAGCAGTACTTC.

This clonotype appeared many times. The genes are TRBV20-1 and TRBJ1-4; D may be TRBD1 (6 bases). Germline values: CDR1 DFQATT, CDR2 SNEGSKA (reference sequence). This CDR3 has 14 amino acids. V lost 1 base to trimming and J lost 4 bases, with 10 bases between them. The CDR3 protein is CSARVAGDNEKLFF. The CDR3 bases are TGCAGTGCTAGAGTAGCAGGGGATAATGAAAAACTGTTTTTT.

This clonotype was detected only a few times. V is TRBV4-3 and J is TRBJ2-2; D uncertain. Trimming pared 1 base from V and 7 bases from J, leaving 4 bases between. The CDR3 is 12 residues long. Per germline, CDR1 LGHNA and CDR2 YSLEER. The CDR3: CASSQVHGELFF. In DNA form, the CDR3 reads TGCGCCAGCAGCCAAGTTCACGGGGAGCTGTTTTTT.

In its sample, this clonotype was seen many times. V and J are TRBV7-9 and TRBJ1-2; D remains unclear. The length of the CDR3 is 12 residues. Per the germline V gene, CDR1 is SEHNR and CDR2 is FQNEAQ (reference sequence). Trimming pared 3 bases from V and 7 bases from J, leaving 9 bases between. CDR3 DNA: TGTGCCAGCAGCTTCGTTGGCGGTGGCTACACCTTC. The encoded protein is CASSFVGGGYTF.

This rearrangement joins TRBV19 to TRBJ1-2; D is possibly TRBD1 (5 bases). V was pared by 3 bases and J by 4 bases, with 12 bases between. The CDR3 runs 14 residues. Looked up from germline, CDR1 is LNHDA and CDR2 is SQIVND (reference sequence). In DNA, the CDR3 is TGTGCCAGTAGTATTAACGAGGGACTCTATGGCTACACCTTC. It codes for CASSINEGLYGYTF.

Comments on this clonotype: A clone one base away is much larger, so this may be a read error. The V call is TRBV7-9, the J call TRBJ2-5, with D tentatively TRBD1 or TRBD2 (5 bases each). With 0 bases removed from V and 5 bases from J, the gap between germline ends came to 19 bases. The CDR3 runs to 17 residues. CDR1 is SEHNR and CDR2 is FQNEAQ in the germline V gene (reference sequence). Written as DNA, the CDR3 is TGTGCCAGCAGCTTAGCCCCCTCGGGACCATTGGGGGAGACCCAGTACTTC. This gives the protein CASSLAPSGPLGETQYF. Full variable domain (remainder filled in from reference TRBV7-9 and TRBJ2-5): DTGVSQNPRHKITKRGQNVTFRCDPISEHNRLYWYRQTLGQGPEFLTYFQNEAQLEKSRLLSDRFSAERPKGSFSTLEIQRTEQGDSAMYLCASSLAPSGPLGETQYFGPGTRLLVL.

The chain is built from TRBV7-2 and TRBJ2-7, with 9 bases fitting TRBD2. Unmatched junction bases numbered 13, after V lost 3 bases and J lost 7 bases. From germline, CDR1 is SGHTA and CDR2 FQGNSA. The length of the CDR3 is 16 residues. The CDR3 spells CASSLALRGGGNEQYF. The CDR3 bases are TGTGCCAGCAGCTTGGCACTGCGGGGGGGCGGAAATGAGCAGTACTTC.

This clonotype has just a few counts. This chain connects TRBV6-5 to TRBJ2-2, with TRBD1 matching 9 bases. The germline CDR1 and CDR2 sequences are MNHEY and SVGAGI. Losses at the gene ends were 6 bases for V and 6 bases for J; bases not matched to a gene: 5. The CDR3 totals 14 residues. CDR3 amino acids: CASSRDRGAGELFF. DNA for the CDR3: TGTGCCAGCAGCCGCGACAGGGGGGCCGGGGAGCTGTTTTTT.

This clonotype was seen ten or more times. The CDR3 loop is CSAREANRDTEAFF. In DNA form, the CDR3 reads TGCAGTGCTAGAGAGGCTAACCGGGACACTGAAGCTTTCTTT. The chain couples TRBV20-1 to TRBJ1-1; D gene ambiguous. Trimming cost V 0 bases and J 3 bases, with 11 bases left between them. The CDR3 length is 14 residues. CDR1 is DFQATT, CDR2 SNEGSKA, per germline (reference sequence).

This clonotype was counted between two and nine times. The chain joins TRBV20-1 to TRBJ1-5, with D perhaps matching TRBD1 (5 bases). Trimming removed 3 bases at V and 1 base at J, with 19 bases between. The germline gives CDR1 DFQATT, CDR2 SNEGSKA (reference sequence). This CDR3 spans 17 amino acids. This CDR3 reads CSASLGWRGKSNQPQHF. CDR3 DNA sequence: TGCAGTGCTAGTCTTGGATGGCGGGGGAAAAGCAATCAGCCCCAGCATTTT.

This chain connects TRBV28 to TRBJ2-5; D is undetermined. Germline loops: CDR1 MDHEN, CDR2 SYDVKM. CDR3 length: 13 amino acids. The V gene lost 9 bases and the J gene lost 2 bases, with 13 bases spanning the gap. In DNA form, the CDR3 reads TGTGCCAGTTGGGCAGATACACAAGAGACCCAGTACTTC. Protein: CASWADTQETQYF.

The chain is built from TRBV7-9 and TRBJ1-4, with D possibly TRBD1 on 6 matching bases. The CDR3 has 17 amino acids. The V gene's germline CDR1 is SEHNR and CDR2 FQNEAQ (reference sequence). Deletions cut 3 bases from V and 5 bases from J, with 19 bases between. The CDR3 DNA is TGTGCCAGCAGCTTTTCAAAGCAGGGGCTTTCGAATGAAAAACTGTTTTTT. It yields the protein CASSFSKQGLSNEKLFF.

With regard to this clonotype: This may be a read error, as it is one base from a much larger clone. The J gene is TRBJ1-2, the V gene TRBV11-3, with D tentatively TRBD1 (6 bases). V lost 5 bases to trimming and J lost 5 bases, with 18 bases between them. Per the germline V gene, CDR1 is SGHNT and CDR2 is YENEEA. This CDR3 comprises 15 residues. The CDR3 DNA follows: TGTGCCAGCAGCGTAGGAGGGGGGGCAAGTTATGGCTACACCTTC. The encoded protein is CASSVGGGASYGYTF.

Concerning this clonotype: This may be a read error, as it is one base from a much larger clone. The chain has TRBV7-8 and TRBJ2-5; tentatively, D is TRBD2 (5 bases). The germline V gene encodes CDR1 SGHVS and CDR2 FQNEAQ. The CDR3 is 13 amino acids. V was clipped by 10 bases and J by 9 bases, with 21 bases between them. CDR3 nucleotide sequence: TGTGCCACCCTCAAGACCGAGTCGAGGGCCCAGTACTTC. This codes for CATLKTESRAQYF.

V and J are TRBV4-3 and TRBJ1-1; D might be TRBD1 (5 bases). V was cut by 0 bases and J by 3 bases, with 26 bases left in between. From germline, CDR1 is LGHNA and CDR2 YSLEER. The CDR3 runs to 20 residues. The CDR3 here is CASSQDLKVGRFGRDTEAFF. The CDR3 DNA reads as TGCGCCAGCAGCCAAGATCTTAAGGTGGGACGGTTCGGAAGAGACACTGAAGCTTTCTTT.

Of note for this clonotype: A read error may explain this, as a much larger clone is one base away. This rearrangement joins TRBV7-9 to TRBJ2-5, with 9 bases identical to TRBD2. This CDR3 has 15 amino acids. Germline loops: CDR1 SEHNR, CDR2 FQNEAQ (reference sequence). The junction had 11 bases not matched to a gene; V was cut back by 7 bases and J by 5 bases. The CDR3 protein is CASTSGEAVDETQYF. The CDR3 DNA reads as TGTGCCAGCACTAGCGGGGAGGCAGTGGACGAGACCCAGTACTTC.

About this clonotype: The junction departs from germline at one end; a sequencing error may be responsible. The V call is TRBV10-3, the J call TRBJ1-1, with D unresolved. The length of the CDR3 is 14 residues. Germline V gives CDR1 ENHRY, CDR2 SYGVKD. CDR3 in amino acids: CASSYRILVTEAFF. The CDR3 DNA follows: TGTGCCAGCAGTTACAGAATATTGGTCACTGAAGCTTTCTTT.

This clonotype was recorded many times. The chain joins TRBV9 to TRBJ1-1; D gene uncertain. The V end was cut by 0 bases, the J end by 7 bases, with 7 bases between. Per germline, CDR1 SGDLS and CDR2 YYNGEE. This CDR3 has 12 residues. The CDR3 loop reads CASSVVAGEAFF. CDR3 nucleotides: TGTGCCAGCAGCGTAGTGGCTGGTGAAGCTTTCTTT.

The chain employs TRBV20-1 and TRBJ2-5; no definite D call. CDR1 is DFQATT, CDR2 SNEGSKA, per germline (reference sequence). V was cut by 3 bases and J by 0 bases, with 2 bases left in between. The CDR3 length is 11 residues. The CDR3 DNA sequence: TGCAGTGCTAGCGACCAAGAGACCCAGTACTTC. Its translation is CSASDQETQYF.

This clonotype was detected many times. The CDR3 spells CASSPGQENQPQHF. The CDR3 bases are TGCGCCAGCAGTCCGGGACAGGAAAATCAGCCCCAGCATTTT. The genes are TRBV10-2 and TRBJ1-5, with 8 bases that match TRBD1. Germline assignment: CDR1 WSHSY and CDR2 SAAADI. The junction had 4 bases not matched to a gene; V was cut back by 5 bases and J by 4 bases. CDR3 length equals 14 residues.

As to this clonotype: This may arise from a read error, as a much more abundant clone is one base away. The chain links TRBV7-8 to TRBJ2-2, with 11 bases aligning to TRBD2. The germline gives CDR1 SGHVS, CDR2 FQNEAQ. The CDR3 contains 17 residues. In nucleotides, the CDR3 is TGTGCCAGCAGCCCGTCGACTAGCGGGAAGAACACCGGGGAGCCGTTTTTT. This translates into CASSPSTSGKNTGEPFF.

This chain joins TRBV7-2 and TRBJ1-2; the D gene is possibly TRBD1 (5 bases). Trimming removed 6 bases at V and 8 bases at J, with 16 bases between. There are 13 residues in the CDR3. The V gene's germline CDR1 is SGHTA and CDR2 FQGNSA. CDR3 in amino acids: CASSYRAGNGYTF. CDR3 DNA: TGTGCCAGCAGTTACCGGGCAGGGAACGGCTACACCTTC. Using reference TRBV7-2 and TRBJ1-2 for the parts outside the CDR3, the full variable domain is GAGVSQSPSNKVTEKGKDVELRCDPISGHTALYWYRQSLGQGLEFLIYFQGNSAPDKSGLPSDRFSAERTGGSVSTLTIQRTQQEDSAVYLCASSYRAGNGYTFGSGTRLTVV.

In its sample, this clonotype was seen once. J is TRBJ2-5 and V is TRBV4-1, with D maybe TRBD1 (5 bases). Germline CDR1 reads MGHRA; CDR2 reads YSYEKL. The V end was cut by 1 base, the J end by 0 bases, with 15 bases between. The CDR3 is 17 amino acids. In nucleotides, the CDR3 is TGCGCCAGCAGCCAAGTTCCCGCCTGGGGCGACCAAGAGACCCAGTACTTC. This translates into CASSQVPAWGDQETQYF.